These 18 T cell receptor beta chains came from one sample sequenced in a study of blood T cell repertoires in COVID-19. Profiling relied on immunoSEQ multiplex PCR, and the TCRdb table lists in-frame clones only, not all of them. The table lists some 300,000 clones, 75% to 90% of them singletons, with around a tenth in the top ten. The specimen sequenced was PBMCs or T cells enriched from blood (not recorded which). The receptors were gathered from a woman aged 40 to 50 who had recovered from COVID-19.

The V gene is TRBV7-9, the J gene TRBJ2-7; 8 bases line up with TRBD1. The germline V gene encodes CDR1 SEHNR and CDR2 FQNEAQ (reference sequence). CDR3 size: 14 residues. With 5 bases clipped from V and 3 bases from J, the junction kept 6 bases outside the gene matches. In DNA, the CDR3 is TGTGCCAGCAGCCACGCGGGACAGGTCTACGAGCAGTACTTC. It encodes CASSHAGQVYEQYF.

With respect to this clone: Other DNA sequences of this sample code for an identical CDR3. This chain connects TRBV7-9 to TRBJ2-7; the D gene is possibly TRBD1 (5 bases). This CDR3 contains 13 residues. Trimming cost V 2 bases and J 3 bases, with 8 bases left between them. Germline-derived CDR1 and CDR2 are SEHNR and FQNEAQ (reference sequence). The CDR3 protein is CASSLQGDYEQYF. The CDR3 nucleotides are TGTGCCAGCAGCTTACAGGGCGACTACGAGCAGTACTTC.

This chain links TRBV9 with TRBJ2-3; TRBD2 matches 10 bases. CDR1 is SGDLS and CDR2 is YYNGEE in the germline V gene. The CDR3 consists of 17 residues. V lost 0 bases and J lost 6; bases outside the gene matches: 10. DNA of the CDR3: TGTGCCAGCAGCGTAGAAGCGGGGGGGCATATTGGCGATACGCAGTATTTT. Translated, it gives CASSVEAGGHIGDTQYF.

This clone was picked up one time. The rearrangement joins TRBV29-1 to TRBJ2-2, with 9 bases fitting TRBD2. The CDR3 consists of 14 residues. The V segment lost 2 bases and the J segment 7 bases; nucleotides outside the gene matches: 5. Germline values: CDR1 SQVTM, CDR2 ANQGSEA. CDR3 in DNA: TGCAGCGTTGAACCTAGCGGGGTCCACGGGGAGCTGTTTTTT. The encoded protein is CSVEPSGVHGELFF.

This clone has more than one count but fewer than ten. This rearrangement joins TRBV28 to TRBJ1-5, with 10 bases aligning to TRBD1. The CDR3 runs 15 residues. Trimming cost V 6 bases and J 9 bases; bases outside gene matches: 11. Germline lookup yields CDR1 MDHEN and CDR2 SYDVKM. CDR3 amino acids: CASSLGTGAGGPQHF. The CDR3 DNA reads as TGTGCCAGCAGCTTAGGGACAGGGGCGGGGGGGCCCCAGCATTTT. Supplemented by reference TRBV28 and TRBJ1-5, the full variable domain reads DVKVTQSSRYLVKRTGEKVFLECVQDMDHENMFWYRQDPGLGLRLIYFSYDVKMKEKGDIPEGYSVSREKKERFSLILESASTNQTSMYLCASSLGTGAGGPQHFGDGTRLSIL.

The gene calls are TRBV5-1 and TRBJ1-2; D is uncertain. Germline V lookup: CDR1 SGHRS, CDR2 YFSETQ. The CDR3 has 15 residues. Trimming left V 4 bases short and J 0 bases short, with 13 bases between. For the CDR3, the DNA is TGCGCCAGCAGCCCCATGGGCCCACCTAACTATGGCTACACCTTC. Translation gives CASSPMGPPNYGYTF.

This chain links TRBV2 with TRBJ1-4, with 10 nucleotides matching TRBD1. There are 14 residues in the CDR3. The V and J ends lost 6 bases and 7 bases, in that order; junction bases with no gene match: 5. The germline CDR1 and CDR2 sequences are SNHLY and FYNNEI. DNA for the CDR3: TGTGCCAGCAGGACAGGACAGGGGGGTGAAAAACTGTTTTTT. Translation gives CASRTGQGGEKLFF.

To note about this clone: This same CDR3 is encoded by further DNA sequences in the sample. The rearrangement links TRBV7-8 to TRBJ2-7, with D tentatively TRBD2 (5 bases). The CDR3 loop spans 14 amino acids. From germline, CDR1 is SGHVS and CDR2 FQNEAQ. Trimming left V 0 bases short and J 1 base short, with 7 bases between. CDR3 sequence: CASSLAGGSYEQYF. In DNA form, the CDR3 reads TGTGCCAGCAGCTTAGCGGGCGGGTCCTACGAGCAGTACTTC. The full variable domain, with the rest looked up from reference TRBV7-8 and TRBJ2-7, is GAGVSQSPRYKVAKRGQDVALRCDPISGHVSLFWYQQALGQGPEFLTYFQNEAQLDKSGLPSDRFFAERPEGSVSTLKIQRTQQEDSAVYLCASSLAGGSYEQYFGPGTRLTVT.

This clone came up once. The chain links TRBV11-2 to TRBJ2-1, with D perhaps TRBD2 (6 bases). The CDR3 is made up of 17 amino acids. V was cut by 4 bases and J by 0 bases, with 16 bases left in between. CDR1 SGHAT and CDR2 FQNNGV come from the germline V gene. The CDR3 protein is CASSYTGTGSSYNEQFF. The CDR3 DNA is TGTGCCAGCAGCTACACTGGGACTGGGAGCTCCTACAATGAGCAGTTCTTC.

V usage is TRBV19 and J usage is TRBJ1-1, with TRBD1 matching 11 bases. The CDR3 sequence is 13 residues long. Germline V CDR1 and CDR2: LNHDA, SQIVND (reference sequence). V dropped 8 bases and J dropped 4; count of bases not matched to a gene: 3. CDR3 sequence reads: CASGDRGSTEAFF. CDR3 nucleotide sequence: TGTGCCAGTGGGGACAGGGGGAGCACTGAAGCTTTCTTT. Full variable domain (missing parts from reference TRBV19 and TRBJ1-1): DGGITQSPKYLFRKEGQNVTLSCEQNLNHDAMYWYRQDPGQGLRLIYYSQIVNDFQKGDIAEGYSVSREKKESFPLTVTSAQKNPTAFYLCASGDRGSTEAFFGQGTRLTVV.

This chain joins TRBV7-9 and TRBJ1-4; 8 bases fit TRBD1. With V trimmed by 1 base and J by 0 bases, 1 base remained unmatched. This CDR3 is 16 amino acids long. Germline V gene data show CDR1 as SEHNR and CDR2 as FQNEAQ (reference sequence). CDR3 coding DNA: TGTGCCAGCAGCTTAGGGGACAGGTCAACTAATGAAAAACTGTTTTTT. Residues: CASSLGDRSTNEKLFF.

The V gene is TRBV5-1, the J gene TRBJ1-3; D possibly corresponds to TRBD1 (6 bases). Germline CDR1 reads SGHRS; CDR2 reads YFSETQ. The V and J ends lost 4 bases and 0 bases respectively, with 11 bases between them. This CDR3 has 15 amino acids. The CDR3 loop is CASSSQGSSGNTIYF. CDR3 DNA: TGCGCCAGCAGCAGCCAGGGGAGCTCTGGAAACACCATATATTTT.

The J gene is TRBJ1-5, the V gene TRBV19; no clear D. The germline gives CDR1 LNHDA, CDR2 SQIVND (reference sequence). CDR3 length: 14 amino acids. Trimming removed 0 bases from V and 0 bases from J, with 3 bases in between. CDR3 bases: TGTGCCAGTAGTATAGACAATAGCAATCAGCCCCAGCATTTT. Its translation: CASSIDNSNQPQHF. Variable domain in full (rest from reference TRBV19 and TRBJ1-5): DGGITQSPKYLFRKEGQNVTLSCEQNLNHDAMYWYRQDPGQGLRLIYYSQIVNDFQKGDIAEGYSVSREKKESFPLTVTSAQKNPTAFYLCASSIDNSNQPQHFGDGTRLSIL.

V usage is TRBV20-1 and J usage is TRBJ2-1; 9 bases are a match to TRBD2. Per the germline V gene, CDR1 is DFQATT and CDR2 is SNEGSKA (reference sequence). V shed 3 bases and J 6 bases; nucleotides not matched to a gene: 18. There are 18 residues in the CDR3. In DNA, the CDR3 is TGCAGTGCTAGTTTGGAATACACTTCGGGACTAGCTATCAATGAGCAGTTCTTC. Its protein is CSASLEYTSGLAINEQFF.

This clone was found once. The chain couples TRBV19 to TRBJ2-7; 9 nucleotides match TRBD1. Per the germline V gene, CDR1 is LNHDA and CDR2 is SQIVND (reference sequence). The CDR3 runs 14 residues. Trimming took 3 bases from V and 3 from J; bases not matched to a gene: 3. The DNA of the CDR3 is TGTGCCAGTAGTATCCAGGGACAGGGCTACGAGCAGTACTTC. Protein product: CASSIQGQGYEQYF.

DNA for the CDR3: TGTGCCAGCAGTTACTCCCCGAGCAGCAGGGTGGGGAGCACAGATACGCAGTATTTT. This codes for CASSYSPSSRVGSTDTQYF. The chain carries TRBV6-2 or TRBV6-3 and TRBJ2-3; maybe TRBD1 (5 bases). CDR3 size: 19 residues. The V gene lost 0 bases and the J gene lost 0 bases, with 19 bases spanning the gap. Germline CDR1 is MNHEY and CDR2 is SVGEGT.

The chain uses TRBV28 and TRBJ1-2; TRBD1 is a possible D gene (5 bases). Germline CDR1 MDHEN, CDR2 SYDVKM. The V and J ends lost 3 bases and 3 bases respectively, with 8 bases between them. The CDR3 is 13 residues long. CDR3 protein: CASSLGGDYGYTF. In nucleotides, the CDR3 is TGTGCCAGCAGTTTGGGGGGGGACTATGGCTACACCTTC.

The chain joins TRBV6-4 to TRBJ1-1; 9 bases match TRBD1. Losses at the gene ends were 6 bases for V and 2 bases for J; bases not matched to a gene: 4. The CDR3 is 14 residues long. Germline CDR1 MRHNA, CDR2 SNTAGT. The CDR3 DNA follows: TGTGCCAGCAGGCCGGGACAGGGAAACACTGAAGCTTTCTTT. Its protein product is CASRPGQGNTEAFF.